These T cell receptor beta chains were read from a single sample in a study of immune aging and cytomegalovirus after organ transplant. TCRdb re-called the single-cell sequencing reads through MiXCR, storing one row per CDR3 protein. This table has roughly 23,000 distinct CDR3 sequences, roughly a third appearing once. No antigen is known for these receptors. Here the sequenced sample was CMV peptide-activated CD4+ and CD8+ T cells sorted from blood, taken at five time points, pooled. All receptors derive from a female donor who had a heart transplant and CMV viremia. Each CDR3 is given with its conserved first and last residue. The order of the fields is clone size, D gene, J gene, CDR3 length, V gene, CDR3 DNA, CDR3 protein. D genes are given only for firm matches. Clone sizes are given selectively: once, few, many, or a class where the clone is expanded.

few,NA,TRBJ1-2,15,TRBV3-1,TGTGCCAACAGCCAAGGGCCGATCGACAGGCGGGGCTACACCTTC,CANSQGPIDRRGYTF
many,NA,TRBJ2-5,16,TRBV20-1,TGCAGTGCTATGAACCCCGGTGGCGTCTACCAAGAGACCCAGTACTTC,CSAMNPGGVYQETQYF
NA,NA,TRBJ1-2,13,TRBV4-1,TGCGCCAGCAGCCAAGATGCCCGTACTATCTACACCTTC,CASSQDARTIYTF
NA,NA,TRBJ1-1,13,TRBV2,TGTGCCAGCAGCTACCAGGGGATCACTGAAGCTTTCTTT,CASSYQGITEAFF
NA,TRBD2,TRBJ2-7,15,TRBV3-1,TGTGCCAGCAGCCAAGGGGGACTAGCGGTCTACGAGCAGTACTTC,CASSQGGLAVYEQYF
many,TRBD1,TRBJ1-2,17,TRBV15,TGTGCCACCAGCAGAAGAAACGGACAGGGAAGTAACTATGGCTACACCTTC,CATSRRNGQGSNYGYTF
NA,NA,TRBJ2-1,15,TRBV29-1,TGCAGCGTGCCCGCGGGGTTTAGCTCCTACAATGAGCAGTTCTTC,CSVPAGFSSYNEQFF
NA,NA,TRBJ2-2,13,TRBV6-5,TGTGCCGGCACGGCGAGAGCGGCCGGGGAGCTGTTTTTT,CAGTARAAGELFF
medium-sized,TRBD2,TRBJ2-1,14,TRBV28,TGTGCCAGCAGTTTGCTAGCGGAATACAATGAGCAGTTCTTC,CASSLLAEYNEQFF
medium-sized,NA,TRBJ2-1,14,TRBV6-4,TGTGCCAGCAGTACTAACCCCAGCAGCGGTGAGCAGTTCTTC,CASSTNPSSGEQFF
NA,NA,TRBJ2-7,13,TRBV5-1,TGCGCCAGCAGCCCAGGGAGTTATCCCGAGCAGTACTTC,CASSPGSYPEQYF
few,TRBD2,TRBJ2-1,18,TRBV5-1,TGCGCCAGCAGCTTGGGGGGGATGACTAGCGGGAGGCGGAATGAGCAGTTCTTC,CASSLGGMTSGRRNEQFF
NA,NA,TRBJ1-2,19,TRBV11-2,TGTGCCAGCAGCTTAAGTGGGAATATAGGACAGCCTACCAACTATGGCTACACCTTC,CASSLSGNIGQPTNYGYTF
few,TRBD2,TRBJ2-3,14,TRBV7-2,TGTGCCAGCAGCCCCGGACTAGCGGAGAATACGCAGTATTTT,CASSPGLAENTQYF
NA,NA,TRBJ2-1,13,TRBV29-1,TGCAGCGCCCCACAGCAGGGCTCCAATGAGCAGTTCTTC,CSAPQQGSNEQFF
NA,TRBD1,TRBJ1-1,15,TRBV6-1,TGTGCCAGTTTCCCTCTAGGGGGCGCGGGCACTGAAGCTCCCTTT,CASFPLGGAGTEAPF
NA,TRBD2,TRBJ2-3,15,TRBV6-1,TGTGCCAGCAGTGAGGAAGCGGGAGGGGCAGATACGCAGTATTTT,CASSEEAGGADTQYF
medium-sized,NA,TRBJ2-5,14,TRBV3-1,TGTGCCAGCAGCCCCGCAGGGCTGGAAGAGACCCAGTACTTC,CASSPAGLEETQYF
NA,NA,TRBJ2-3,15,TRBV20-1,TGCAGTGCTAGAGACCCCGGGATTTACACAAGTACGCAGTATTTT,CSARDPGIYTSTQYF